Listed here are 27 T cell receptor beta chains from one sample, sequenced in a study of graft-versus-host responses after intestinal transplantation. No cognate antigen is known for these TCRs. Assay used: immunoSEQ multiplex PCR; TCRdb lists only in-frame clones, some missing. The sample lists tens of thousands of clones; roughly 92% were seen once. Sample: unstimulated CD4+ T cells sorted from spleen or lymph node cells, taken before intestinal transplant. These receptors were taken from a human donor who received an intestinal transplant.

The chain employs TRBV11-2 and TRBJ1-4; tentative D call: TRBD1 (5 bases). This CDR3 is built from 13 residues. Looked up from germline, CDR1 is SGHAT and CDR2 is FQNNGV. Between the trimmed V and J ends, which lost 6 bases and 4 bases, there was a span of 9 bases. CDR3 nucleotide sequence: TGTGCCAGCAGAATACAGGATAATGAAAAACTGTTTTTT. This gives the protein CASRIQDNEKLFF.

The chain joins TRBV20-1 to TRBJ1-2; D not certain. The CDR3 loop spans 11 amino acids. V dropped 3 bases and J dropped 7 bases, with 9 bases sitting between them. Germline-derived CDR1 and CDR2 are DFQATT and SNEGSKA (reference sequence). The CDR3 is CSASPSGGYTF. In DNA form, the CDR3 reads TGCAGTGCTAGCCCCTCGGGTGGCTACACCTTC.

The chain uses TRBV28 and TRBJ2-5; D might be TRBD1 or TRBD2, each matching 5 bases. The J call may not be correct, given that the DNA end is closer to TRBJ2-7. Germline V gene sequence: CDR1 MDHEN, CDR2 SYDVKM. The CDR3 contains 16 residues. This chain's CDR3 is CASSLGGGLAVYEQYF. In DNA, the CDR3 is TGTGCCAGCAGTTTAGGGGGTGGTCTAGCAGTCTACGAGCAGTACTTC.

The chain couples TRBV7-7 to TRBJ2-1; 7 positions match TRBD2. The CDR3 has 15 amino acids. CDR1 is SSHAT and CDR2 is FNYEAQ in the germline V gene (reference sequence). V lost 2 bases and J lost 6; bases outside the gene matches: 7. The CDR3 DNA follows: TGTGCCAGCAGCTTAAGGGAGGGTCCAGTCAATGAGCAGTTCTTC. Its protein is CASSLREGPVNEQFF.

The rearrangement joins TRBV5-8 to TRBJ1-4, with D uncertain. Germline CDR1 and CDR2: SGHTS and YDEGEE. The CDR3 loop spans 14 amino acids. V was trimmed by 6 bases and J by 4 bases, leaving 13 bases between them. Written as DNA, the CDR3 is TGTGCCAGCAATGGCGGCCCGAGTAATGAAAAACTGTTTTTT. This codes for CASNGGPSNEKLFF.

The chain has TRBV28 and TRBJ2-1; 10 bases map to TRBD2. CDR1 is MDHEN, CDR2 SYDVKM, per germline. V was pared by 3 bases and J by 6 bases, with 5 bases of the junction left unmatched. This CDR3 is 15 amino acids long. Here the CDR3 DNA reads TGTGCCAGCAGTTTCCACAGCGGGAGGGTCAATGAGCAGTTCTTC. The encoded protein is CASSFHSGRVNEQFF.

This clone has only a few counts. J is TRBJ2-1 and V is TRBV27; 7 bases are shared with TRBD1. The CDR3 has 15 residues. V lost 5 bases to trimming and J lost 6 bases; unmatched junction nucleotides: 10. The V gene's germline CDR1 is MNHEY and CDR2 SMNVEV (reference sequence). CDR3 residues: CASSRGGRPGNEQFF. In nucleotides, the CDR3 is TGTGCCAGCAGTAGAGGGGGCCGACCGGGCAATGAGCAGTTCTTC.

This chain uses TRBV25-1 with TRBJ2-3; D unresolved. Trimming cost V 5 bases and J 3 bases, with 6 bases left between them. Germline-derived CDR1 and CDR2 are MGHDK and SYGVNS. The length of the CDR3 is 12 residues. CDR3 sequence (DNA): TGTGCCAGCAGTCAACAAACAGATACGCAGTATTTT. Its translation: CASSQQTDTQYF.

The chain employs TRBV4-1 and TRBJ2-7, with D hard to call. Looked up from germline, CDR1 is MGHRA and CDR2 is YSYEKL. Deletions cut 2 bases from V and 0 bases from J, with 11 bases between. This CDR3 has 15 amino acids. The CDR3 sequence is CASSQPLVSSYEQYF. The CDR3 DNA follows: TGCGCCAGCAGCCAACCTCTAGTATCCTCCTACGAGCAGTACTTC.

This chain links TRBV19 with TRBJ2-7; tentative D call: TRBD1 (5 bases). V shed 1 base and J shed 0 bases, with 7 bases lying between them. CDR3 length: 14 amino acids. The germline gives CDR1 LNHDA, CDR2 SQIVND (reference sequence). CDR3 nucleotides: TGTGCCAGTAGTATAGGCAGGGACTCCTACGAGCAGTACTTC. It encodes CASSIGRDSYEQYF.

V usage is TRBV7-6 and J usage is TRBJ1-1, with D unresolved. Germline CDR1 reads SGHVS; CDR2 reads FNYEAQ. Between the trimmed V and J ends, which lost 5 bases and 7 bases, there was a span of 17 bases. The CDR3 length is 14 residues. The CDR3 DNA follows: TGTGCCAGCAGCCTAGGACCCGTCAGGAGTGAAGCTTTCTTT. As protein: CASSLGPVRSEAFF.

The chain carries TRBV5-1 and TRBJ1-5, with a possible D match to TRBD1 (5 bases). Deletions cut 4 bases from V and 4 bases from J, with 18 bases between. CDR3 length: 16 residues. Per the germline V gene, CDR1 is SGHRS and CDR2 is YFSETQ. The CDR3 region is CASSQGDGPSNQPQHF. The DNA of the CDR3 is TGCGCCAGCAGCCAAGGGGACGGACCAAGTAATCAGCCCCAGCATTTT.

J is TRBJ2-3 and V is TRBV5-1, with D perhaps assigned TRBD1 or TRBD2 (5 bases each). Trimming removed 4 bases at V and 2 bases at J, with 17 bases between. Per the germline V gene, CDR1 is SGHRS and CDR2 is YFSETQ. This CDR3 is built from 16 residues. CDR3 nucleotides: TGCGCCAGCAGCAGGGGAGAGGACCAGCCCACAGATACGCAGTATTTT. It codes for CASSRGEDQPTDTQYF.

The J gene is TRBJ2-2, the V gene TRBV29-1; TRBD2 is a possible D gene (6 bases). Germline V gene sequence: CDR1 SQVTM, CDR2 ANQGSEA. The CDR3 has 12 residues. V was pared by 7 bases and J by 6 bases, with 12 bases between. This CDR3 reads CSARDFPGELFF. CDR3 DNA: TGCAGCGCCCGGGACTTCCCCGGGGAGCTGTTTTTT.

This chain joins TRBV19 and TRBJ1-5; D may be TRBD1 (5 bases). The CDR3 sequence is 16 residues long. CDR1 is LNHDA and CDR2 is SQIVND in the germline V gene (reference sequence). Trimming pared 1 base from V and 3 bases from J, leaving 13 bases between. The CDR3 DNA is TGTGCCAGTAGTATAGCGACGGGGACTAACAATCAGCCCCAGCATTTT. Protein: CASSIATGTNNQPQHF. Full variable domain (outside the CDR3, taken from reference TRBV19 and TRBJ1-5): DGGITQSPKYLFRKEGQNVTLSCEQNLNHDAMYWYRQDPGQGLRLIYYSQIVNDFQKGDIAEGYSVSREKKESFPLTVTSAQKNPTAFYLCASSIATGTNNQPQHFGDGTRLSIL.

The chain has TRBV11-3 and TRBJ2-5; 10 nucleotides match TRBD1. The CDR3 consists of 16 residues. Germline CDR1 is SGHNT and CDR2 is YENEEA. V lost 5 bases and J lost 5; bases outside the gene matches: 11. CDR3 loop: CASSPGTGVPTETQYF. The CDR3 DNA reads TGTGCCAGCAGCCCTGGGACAGGGGTTCCTACGGAGACCCAGTACTTC.

This clone was detected only once. This sequence joins TRBV9 and TRBJ2-7, with D possibly TRBD2 on 6 matching bases. This CDR3 has 15 residues. CDR1 and CDR2 (germline): SGDLS, YYNGEE. V was cut by 4 bases and J by 6 bases, with 20 bases left in between. Written as DNA, the CDR3 is TGTGCCAGCAGCCCGACGGACTATGCTACTTCCGAGCAGTACTTC. It codes for CASSPTDYATSEQYF.

The chain uses TRBV6-5 and TRBJ1-1; 7 positions agree with TRBD1. The junction had 3 bases not matched to a gene; V was cut back by 2 bases and J by 0 bases. The CDR3 runs to 15 residues. In germline, CDR1 is MNHEY, CDR2 SVGAGI. The CDR3 bases are TGTGCCAGCAGTTACCGGGACAGTCTGAACACTGAAGCTTTCTTT. Translating gives CASSYRDSLNTEAFF.

This chain connects TRBV5-1 to TRBJ2-3; D is undetermined. CDR1 and CDR2 from the germline V gene are SGHRS and YFSETQ. Deletions cut 5 bases from V and 3 bases from J, with 16 bases between. This CDR3 is 15 amino acids long. CDR3 sequence (DNA): TGCGCCAGCAGGGCCTCTCCAGCCATAACAGATACGCAGTATTTT. Translation: CASRASPAITDTQYF. The complete variable domain, with remaining parts taken from reference TRBV5-1 and TRBJ2-3, reads KAGVTQTPRYLIKTRGQQVTLSCSPISGHRSVSWYQQTPGQGLQFLFEYFSETQRNKGNFPGRFSGRQFSNSRSEMNVSTLELGDSALYLCASRASPAITDTQYFGPGTRLTVL.

V is TRBV6-4 and J is TRBJ1-1; D ambiguous. Germline values: CDR1 MRHNA, CDR2 SNTAGT. V gave up 1 base and J gave up 1 base, with 4 bases separating them. The CDR3 has 13 amino acids. The CDR3 DNA reads TGTGCCAGCAGTGACTGGCAGAACACTGAAGCTTTCTTT. Translation: CASSDWQNTEAFF.

The chain has TRBV20-1 and TRBJ2-5; D is unclear. The DNA matches TRBJ2-7 better at its end, which makes the J call doubtful. Germline-derived CDR1 and CDR2 are DFQATT and SNEGSKA (reference sequence). The CDR3 covers 10 residues. The CDR3 here is CSATLYEQYF. CDR3 sequence (DNA): TGCAGTGCTACTCTTTACGAGCAGTACTTC.

This clone has just a few counts. The rearrangement joins TRBV9 to TRBJ2-1; the match to TRBD2 covers 10 bases. V lost 3 bases and J lost 2; bases outside the gene matches: 5. Germline V gives CDR1 SGDLS, CDR2 YYNGEE. The CDR3 is 16 residues long. CDR3 nucleotide sequence: TGTGCCAGCAGCGGGGCTAGCGGGAGTCCCTACAATGAGCAGTTCTTC. Protein product: CASSGASGSPYNEQFF.

The chain is built from TRBV6-5 and TRBJ1-1; D remains unclear. V was pared by 2 bases and J by 4 bases, with 5 bases between. CDR3 size: 12 residues. Germline-derived CDR1 and CDR2 are MNHEY and SVGAGI. CDR3 DNA: TGTGCCAGCAGTTACGGAGGCACTGAAGCTTTCTTT. The encoded protein is CASSYGGTEAFF.

The V call is TRBV27, the J call TRBJ2-5, with D perhaps assigned TRBD1 or TRBD2 (5 bases each). V lost 0 bases to trimming and J lost 5 bases, with 10 bases between them. The germline V gene has CDR1 MNHEY and CDR2 SMNVEV (reference sequence). This CDR3 region has 14 residues. For the CDR3, the DNA is TGTGCCAGCAGTTTATCGGTCCGGGGCGAGACCCAGTACTTC. As protein: CASSLSVRGETQYF.

The chain carries TRBV4-2 and TRBJ1-6; TRBD1 matches 8 bases. J lost 8 bases, V lost 2 bases, and 2 bases had no gene match. Per the germline V gene, CDR1 is LGHNA and CDR2 is YNFKEQ. The CDR3 contains 14 residues. The CDR3 reads CASSQQGADSPLHF. CDR3 bases: TGTGCCAGCAGCCAACAGGGGGCCGATTCACCCCTCCACTTT.

V gene TRBV6-5 combines with J gene TRBJ2-7; D may be TRBD1 (6 bases). The ends were cut back, 8 bases at V and 2 bases at J, with 16 bases in the middle. Germline V gives CDR1 MNHEY, CDR2 SVGAGI. The CDR3 consists of 14 residues. The chain's CDR3 is CASLTGKPPYEQYF. The CDR3 nucleotides read TGTGCCAGCCTCACAGGGAAGCCCCCCTACGAGCAGTACTTC.

The chain uses TRBV19 and TRBJ2-5; D is ambiguous. Germline values: CDR1 LNHDA, CDR2 SQIVND (reference sequence). CDR3 length: 12 amino acids. V was pared by 6 bases and J by 5 bases, with 10 bases between. CDR3 in amino acids: CASSRLGETQYF. In DNA, the CDR3 is TGTGCCAGTAGCCGCCTTGGGGAGACCCAGTACTTC.